This TCR beta chain was sequenced during a study of a mutant IDH1 vaccine in newly diagnosed glioma. For the study at large: Mean patient age was around 40 years; around 62% were male and about 40% female.

Whole-study results and caveats: The study observed vaccine-induced immune responses in approximately 93% of patients. Seemingly, pseudoprogression had no relation to changes in the top peripheral T cell clonotypes.

Sequencing used immunoSEQ multiplex PCR; TCRdb keeps in-frame clones, though not all of them. The sample includes roughly 99,000 clones, about 90% of them seen just once. Notes on this clone: No antigen is known for it.

Specified time point: baseline, week 1 (first vaccination visit). The treatment here: pre-vaccination baseline after standard-of-care therapy. New WHO grade 3 or 4 astrocytomas that were IDH1-mutant and ATRX-lost had been found in donors. Germline V CDR1 and CDR2: KGHSH, LQKENI. Between the trimmed V and J ends, which lost 4 bases and 0 bases, there was a span of 4 bases. The CDR3 consists of 12 residues. The material sequenced was PBMCs, taken from a glioma patient treated with radiotherapy, temozolomide or both. This clonotype originated in a woman between 45 and 65 years old with glioma. The chain uses TRBV18 and TRBJ2-7; D is uncertain. DNA for the CDR3: TGTGCCAGCTCACAAACCTCCTACGAGCAGTACTTC. It encodes CASSQTSYEQYF.